This T cell receptor (beta chain) originates from a study of beta chain features in type 1 diabetes. Findings and caveats of the study: Moderately but significantly shorter TCRB CDR3s were found in Type 1 diabetes patients in all four CD4+ subsets.

The study reverse transcribed the entire isolated RNA, so it sequenced expressed TCRB transcripts. Only in-frame clones appear in the TCRdb table, and some are missing; sequencing was by immunoSEQ multiplex PCR. The sample contains under 300,000 clones, approximately 20% of which appear only once. About this clone itself: As yet, its antigen is unknown.

This CDR3 region has 15 residues. The specimen was naive CD4+ T cells from blood. The clonotype comes from a woman in her 40s with type 1 diabetes. The chain couples TRBV21-1 to TRBJ2-1; TRBD2 is the table's D call and was not checked against the DNA. TRBV21-1 is a listed pseudogene. Written as DNA, the CDR3 is TGTGCCAGCAGCAAAGGCGGGAGCAGCTACAATGAGCAGTTCTTC. It encodes CASSKGGSSYNEQFF.